This TCR beta chain was sequenced for a study of blood T cell repertoires in COVID-19. As for the study in general: Collection of acute and convalescent COVID-19 samples took place in the United States, Italy and Spain. Nucleic acid was either cDNA or gDNA, and it came from T cells, B-cell-depleted T cells, or PBMCs.

This clone appeared a few times. Study processing details: Reference gene primer amplification gave estimated nucleated cell counts. Here immunoSEQ multiplex PCR was the method, and the copy in TCRdb shows in-frame clones only, minus some. D and trimming come from the DNA, and the V and J calls and clone size come from that table. Of under 20,000 clones listed, over 75% are singletons. Sequencing input: peripheral blood. This sequence was found in a human donor in a cohort sampled during active COVID-19.

CDR3: CASSYSQGPGETQYF. CDR3 DNA sequence: TGTGCCAGCAGCTATTCCCAGGGGCCCGGGGAGACCCAGTACTTC. The rearrangement joins TRBV11-2 to TRBJ2-5, with a weak D call TRBD1 (6 bases). Germline values: CDR1 SGHAT, CDR2 FQNNGV. The CDR3 is made up of 15 amino acids. Trimming cost V 4 bases and J 5 bases, with 17 bases left between them.